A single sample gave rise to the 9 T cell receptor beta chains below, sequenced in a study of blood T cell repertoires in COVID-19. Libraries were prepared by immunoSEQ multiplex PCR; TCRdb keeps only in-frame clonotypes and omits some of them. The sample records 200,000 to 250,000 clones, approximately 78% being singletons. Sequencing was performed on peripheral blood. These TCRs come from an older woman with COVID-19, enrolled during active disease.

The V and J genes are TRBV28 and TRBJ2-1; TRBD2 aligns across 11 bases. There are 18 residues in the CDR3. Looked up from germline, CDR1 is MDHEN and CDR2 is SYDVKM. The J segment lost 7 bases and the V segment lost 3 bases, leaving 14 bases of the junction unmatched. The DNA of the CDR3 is TGTGCCAGCAGTTTGGGCGGGTCTAGCGGGAGGAGGAGAAATGAGCAGTTCTTC. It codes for CASSLGGSSGRRRNEQFF.

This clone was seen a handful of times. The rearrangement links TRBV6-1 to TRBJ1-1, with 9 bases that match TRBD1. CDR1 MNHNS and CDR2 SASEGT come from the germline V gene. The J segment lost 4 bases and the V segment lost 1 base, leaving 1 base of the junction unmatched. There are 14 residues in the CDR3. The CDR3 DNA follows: TGTGCCAGCAGTGAAGACAGGGGGCGCACTGAAGCTTTCTTT. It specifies CASSEDRGRTEAFF.

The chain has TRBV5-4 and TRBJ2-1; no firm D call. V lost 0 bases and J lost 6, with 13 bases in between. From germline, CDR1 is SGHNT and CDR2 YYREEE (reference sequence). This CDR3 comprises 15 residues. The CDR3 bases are TGTGCCAGCAGCTTGGCCAGCGCACTCCTCAATGAGCAGTTCTTC. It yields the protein CASSLASALLNEQFF.

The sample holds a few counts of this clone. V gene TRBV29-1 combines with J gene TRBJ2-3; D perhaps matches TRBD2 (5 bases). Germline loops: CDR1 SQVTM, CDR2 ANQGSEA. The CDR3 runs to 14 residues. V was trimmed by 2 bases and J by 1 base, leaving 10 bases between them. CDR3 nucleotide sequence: TGCAGCGTTGAATCGGGGATCGGCACAGATACGCAGTATTTT. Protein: CSVESGIGTDTQYF.

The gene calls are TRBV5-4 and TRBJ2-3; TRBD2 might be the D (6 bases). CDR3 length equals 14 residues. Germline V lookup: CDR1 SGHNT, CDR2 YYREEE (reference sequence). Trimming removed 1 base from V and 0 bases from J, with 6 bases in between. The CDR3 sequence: CASSLTSSTDTQYF. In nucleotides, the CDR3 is TGTGCCAGCAGCTTGACTAGCAGCACAGATACGCAGTATTTT.

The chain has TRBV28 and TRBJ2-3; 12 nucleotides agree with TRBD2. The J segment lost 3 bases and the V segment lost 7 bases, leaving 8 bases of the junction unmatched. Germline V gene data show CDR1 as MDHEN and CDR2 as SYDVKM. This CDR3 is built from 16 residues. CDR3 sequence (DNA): TGTGCCAGCATAAGACTAGCGGGAGTAGGAACAGATACGCAGTATTTT. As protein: CASIRLAGVGTDTQYF.

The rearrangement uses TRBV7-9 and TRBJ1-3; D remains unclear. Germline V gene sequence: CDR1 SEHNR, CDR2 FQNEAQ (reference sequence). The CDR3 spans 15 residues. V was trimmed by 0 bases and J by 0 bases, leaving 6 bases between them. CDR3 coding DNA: TGTGCCAGCAGCTTAGCCGGGTCCTCTGGAAACACCATATATTTT. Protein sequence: CASSLAGSSGNTIYF.

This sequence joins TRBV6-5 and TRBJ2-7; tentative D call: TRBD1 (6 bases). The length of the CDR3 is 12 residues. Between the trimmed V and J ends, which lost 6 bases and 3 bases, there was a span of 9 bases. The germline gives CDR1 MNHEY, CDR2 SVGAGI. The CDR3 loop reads CASRDRNYEQYF. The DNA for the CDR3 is TGTGCCAGCAGGGACAGAAACTACGAGCAGTACTTC.

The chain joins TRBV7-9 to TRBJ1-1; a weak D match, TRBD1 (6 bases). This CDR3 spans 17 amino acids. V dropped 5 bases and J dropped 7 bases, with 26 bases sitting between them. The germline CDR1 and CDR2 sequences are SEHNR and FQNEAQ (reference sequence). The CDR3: CASSPFRPRAGDSEAFF. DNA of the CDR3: TGTGCCAGCAGCCCTTTTAGGCCCCGGGCAGGGGATAGTGAAGCTTTCTTT.